This TCR beta chain was identified during a study of shared T cell receptors in the human thymus (dated by TCRdb to the early 2020s). Regarding the research as a whole: The study examined how the human thymus generates shared, self-reactive T-cell receptor alpha chains.

Of note for this clone: Its antigen is still unknown. The input lacks base qualities; no much larger clone sits a single base away.

The CDR3, cysteine through phenylalanine, is 15 amino acids long. The kept DNA is CDR3 alone, 45 bases in frame from the first base. V was cut back by 6 bases and J by 4 bases, leaving a gap of 15 bases between them. The germline V gene gives CDR1 as MDHEN and CDR2 as SYDVKM. Library method: the immunoSEQ multiplex PCR assay. What TCRdb holds here is the immuneACCESS table cut down to in-frame rearrangements. Part of the clones is not present; checked against another copy, under half of the missing clones reflect an unresolved V gene, and the others are unexplained. The sample includes about 380,000 clones, with more than 85% observed a single time. The ten largest clones capture approximately 0.02% of the sample.

The TCR originated in a human donor. The sequencing input was thymocytes. The chain is assembled from TRBV28 and TRBJ1-4; a confident D gene designation cannot be given. The CDR3 has the sequence CASSPRLALNEKLFF. The base sequence is TGTGCCAGCAGCCCTCGACTGGCCCTTAATGAAAAACTGTTTTTT.